This T cell receptor (beta chain) emerged from a study of T cell clonality in common variable immunodeficiency. Caucasian heritage predominated among both patients and controls. Heparinized whole blood, about 4.5 to 9 ml, came from each donor. There are many counts of this clone. The antigen is unknown. From the germline J gene comes the end of the CDR3, since the read stops 3 residues before it. The assay was immunoSEQ multiplex PCR, and TCRdb's table has in-frame clones only and misses some. Recorded here are over 25,000 clones, none singletons. Germline V CDR1 and CDR2: MRHNA, SNTAGT. The CDR3 is made up of 16 amino acids. The ends lost 1 base at V and 0 bases at J; junction bases unmatched: 1. Regarding the study as a whole: Fewer deletions and N-nucleotide insertions were reportedly seen in common variable immunodeficiency TCR beta sequences. The cause of increased CVID clonality remains unclear without subpopulation sequencing.

V gene TRBV6-4 combines with J gene TRBJ2-3; 10 bases align to TRBD2. Sequences were obtained from peripheral blood mononuclear cells. The source is a human donor with common variable immunodeficiency. The CDR3 bases that were read are TGTGCCAGCAGTGACTTAGCGGGGGGTAGCACAGATACG. Protein: CASSDLAGGSTDT. In full, the CDR3 reads CASSDLAGGSTDTQYF.